The T cell receptor beta chain under discussion was sequenced for a study of identifying expanded T cells in peripheral blood. Study outcomes and limitations: Technical replicates showed around 1.2 changed clones; roughly two weeks approximately 15; four weeks 19. Variance in clone template counts between approximately 2-week samples significantly increased with total template count across all healthy donors.

The CDR3 spans 15 residues. With V trimmed by 6 bases and J by 0 bases, 4 bases remained unmatched. CDR1 and CDR2 from the germline V gene are ENHRY and SYGVKD. As concerns this clone: What it binds is not known.

Using immunoSEQ multiplex PCR, the repertoire was profiled, and TCRdb retains in-frame clones only, with some absent. The repertoire holds approximately 63,000 clones, with approximately 89% as singletons. During the collection period, no donor immune events like infections were recorded. Sequenced input: blood. The receptor's source is a person aged 18 to 70 in good health. The chain recombines TRBV10-3 with TRBJ2-1, with 8 bases identical to TRBD1. DNA for the CDR3: TGTGCCATCAGCCCTGGACAGGGCTCCTACAATGAGCAGTTCTTC. This gives the protein CAISPGQGSYNEQFF.